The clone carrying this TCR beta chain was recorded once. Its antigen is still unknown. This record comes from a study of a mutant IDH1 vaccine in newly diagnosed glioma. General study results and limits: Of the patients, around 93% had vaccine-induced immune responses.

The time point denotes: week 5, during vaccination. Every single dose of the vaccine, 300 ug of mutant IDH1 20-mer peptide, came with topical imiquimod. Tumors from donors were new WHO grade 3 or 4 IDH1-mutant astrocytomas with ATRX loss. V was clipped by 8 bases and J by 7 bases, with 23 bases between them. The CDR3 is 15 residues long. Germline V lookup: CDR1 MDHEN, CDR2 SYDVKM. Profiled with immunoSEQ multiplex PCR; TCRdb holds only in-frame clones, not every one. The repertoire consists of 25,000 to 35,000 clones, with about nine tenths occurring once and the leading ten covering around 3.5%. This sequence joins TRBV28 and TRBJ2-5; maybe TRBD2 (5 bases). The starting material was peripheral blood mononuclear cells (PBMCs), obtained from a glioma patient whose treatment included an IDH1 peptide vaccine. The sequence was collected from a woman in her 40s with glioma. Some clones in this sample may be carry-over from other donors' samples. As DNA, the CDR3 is TGTGCCAGCGGGATGGGTCTCGCCTCCCGGGGGACCCAGTACTTC. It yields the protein CASGMGLASRGTQYF. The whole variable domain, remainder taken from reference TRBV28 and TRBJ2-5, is DVKVTQSSRYLVKRTGEKVFLECVQDMDHENMFWYRQDPGLGLRLIYFSYDVKMKEKGDIPEGYSVSREKKERFSLILESASTNQTSMYLCASGMGLASRGTQYFGPGTRLLVL.